The clone carrying this TCR beta chain occurred a few times. No antigen is known for it. Primed by a sample-barcoded 5' primer and a J-beta primer mix, a second PCR proceeded for about 7 to 11 cycles. The template-switch adaptor, which had 12 random nucleotides, put a tag on each cDNA molecule. TCRdb called the 5' RACE reads again in MiXCR, with one record for every CDR3 protein. The sample has hundreds of thousands of distinct CDR3 sequences, more than 20% seen once; the top ten hold roughly 3.6%. The data derive from a study of blood T cells in healthy people across ages. Findings and limits, study-wide: Per million T cells, the diversity of TCR beta decreased roughly linearly as age advanced. Long-lived donors carried more naive CD4+ cells and greater diversity than aged donors.

Each donor gave approximately 9.7 milliliters of peripheral blood. The CDR3 has 15 residues. The V gene's germline CDR1 is SGHRS and CDR2 YFSETQ. The sequenced sample was blood. This chain uses TRBV5-1 with TRBJ2-1; D possibly corresponds to TRBD1 (5 bases). Matching the DNA end better, TRBJ2-7 makes the J call doubtful. This clonotype was sampled from a man between 65 and 80 years old in good health. The CDR3 DNA sequence: TGCGCCAGCAGCTTGGGTCCTCAGGGAACCAACGAGCAGTACTTC. It translates to CASSLGPQGTNEQYF.